This TCR beta chain was retrieved from a study of chemoradiotherapy in HPV16-positive cancers. Study observations and caveats: Non-HPV-specific T cells did not expand in tumors during treatment, whereas candidate HPV-specific clones and E7-related motifs did.

The method was immunoSEQ multiplex PCR; TCRdb's version includes in-frame clones alone and lacks a portion of them. In the table there are about 67,000 clones, about nine tenths of which are singletons. Germline assignment: CDR1 PRHDT and CDR2 FYEKMQ (reference sequence). CDR3 length equals 16 residues. Germline trimming cut 0 bases from V and 5 bases from J; bases unmatched to any gene: 8. Turning to this clone: No antigen is known for it.

V is TRBV13 and J is TRBJ1-2; 8 bases map to TRBD1. This material consisted of blood, taken from a patient who underwent chemoradiotherapy. The clonotype was recovered from a human donor with HPV-associated anogenital cancer. The CDR3 region has the DNA TGTGCCAGCAGCTTAGGCCAAGGACAGGGCACATATGGCTACACCTTC. It translates to CASSLGQGQGTYGYTF. Full variable domain (outside the CDR3, taken from reference TRBV13 and TRBJ1-2): AAGVIQSPRHLIKEKRETATLKCYPIPRHDTVYWYQQGPGQDPQFLISFYEKMQSDKGSIPDRFSAQQFSDYHSELNMSSLELGDSALYFCASSLGQGQGTYGYTFGSGTRLTVV.